This entry lists 9 T cell receptor beta chains sequenced from one sample in a study of OX40 agonist ivuxolimab in advanced cancers. Sequencing was performed with immunoSEQ multiplex PCR; in TCRdb, only in-frame clones are kept and a portion is missing. The sample records 50,000 to 65,000 clones, 80% to 90% being singletons. Sequencing used CD4+ or CD8+ T cells sorted from blood, obtained in a trial of the OX40 agonist ivuxolimab. The receptors stem from an adult with an advanced solid tumor such as melanoma, head and neck, liver or kidney cancer.

This clone was recorded only once. The rearrangement joins TRBV28 to TRBJ2-7; TRBD1 might be the D (6 bases). The CDR3 sequence is 13 residues long. The germline gives CDR1 MDHEN, CDR2 SYDVKM. Deletions cut 7 bases from V and 5 bases from J, with 15 bases between. The CDR3 here is CASMLGGVDEQYF. For the CDR3, the DNA is TGTGCCAGCATGTTAGGGGGTGTAGACGAGCAGTACTTC. The full variable domain, in which reference TRBV28 and TRBJ2-7 provide the parts outside the CDR3, is DVKVTQSSRYLVKRTGEKVFLECVQDMDHENMFWYRQDPGLGLRLIYFSYDVKMKEKGDIPEGYSVSREKKERFSLILESASTNQTSMYLCASMLGGVDEQYFGPGTRLTVT.

The gene calls are TRBV10-3 and TRBJ2-2, with 10 positions matching TRBD1. Per the germline V gene, CDR1 is ENHRY and CDR2 is SYGVKD. Trimming at V came to 3 bases and at J to 6 bases, leaving 7 bases not matched to a gene. CDR3 length: 16 residues. The CDR3 spells CAISERGQGFAGELFF. The CDR3 DNA is TGTGCCATCAGTGAACGGGGACAGGGGTTTGCCGGGGAGCTGTTTTTT.

This clone came up a few times. The chain joins TRBV28 to TRBJ2-6; D remains ambiguous. Germline loops: CDR1 MDHEN, CDR2 SYDVKM. The CDR3 extends over 15 amino acids. Trimming pared 1 base from V and 1 base from J, leaving 5 bases between. The CDR3 reads CASSLLGSGANVLTF. CDR3 nucleotide sequence: TGTGCCAGCAGTTTATTAGGTTCTGGGGCCAACGTCCTGACTTTC.

The CDR3 sequence is CASSYSSPDRGHGYTF. The CDR3 DNA reads TGTGCCAGCAGTTACTCCTCACCCGACAGGGGCCATGGCTACACCTTC. V usage is TRBV6-5 and J usage is TRBJ1-2; 8 bases are a match to TRBD1. CDR3 length: 16 amino acids. The trim removed 0 bases at V and 6 bases at J, leaving 9 bases unmatched. Germline values: CDR1 MNHEY, CDR2 SVGAGI.

The rearrangement joins TRBV30 to TRBJ1-1; TRBD1 is a possible D gene (5 bases). V was trimmed by 3 bases and J by 2 bases, leaving 7 bases between them. CDR3 length: 12 residues. CDR1 and CDR2 from the germline V gene are GTSNPN and SVGIG (reference sequence). The CDR3, as DNA: TGTGCCTGGAGCAGGACAAACACTGAAGCTTTCTTT. It translates to CAWSRTNTEAFF. The whole variable domain, filled in from reference TRBV30 and TRBJ1-1, reads SQTIHQWPATLVQPVGSPLSLECTVEGTSNPNLYWYRQAAGRGLQLLFYSVGIGQISSEVPQNLSASRPQDRQFILSSKKLLLSDSGFYLCAWSRTNTEAFFGQGTRLTVV.

A single count supports this clone. The chain links TRBV10-3 to TRBJ1-1; D unresolved. The germline V gene has CDR1 ENHRY and CDR2 SYGVKD. The CDR3 contains 14 residues. V shed 10 bases and J shed 1 base, with 16 bases lying between them. The DNA for the CDR3 is TGTGCCACAACCGGAGGGTTGGAGAACACTGAAGCTTTCTTT. It specifies CATTGGLENTEAFF.

Regarding this clone: Sequence at one end of the junction differs from germline and may be a read error. The rearrangement links TRBV6-5 to TRBJ1-3, with a weak D call TRBD1 (6 bases). The CDR3 is 13 residues long. The germline V gene encodes CDR1 MNHEY and CDR2 SVGAGI. The CDR3 DNA reads as TGTACCAGCAGGGCGACAGGACTAAACACCATATATTTT. It is translated as CTSRATGLNTIYF.

This clone was seen a single time. The V call is TRBV28, the J call TRBJ2-4; TRBD1 might be the D (8 bases). CDR1 and CDR2 from the germline V gene are MDHEN and SYDVKM. This CDR3 comprises 14 residues. The V gene lost 3 bases and the J gene lost 7 bases, with 13 bases spanning the gap. The CDR3 sequence is CASSLSQGGNIQYF. The CDR3 region has the DNA TGTGCCAGCAGTTTGTCACAGGGGGGGAACATTCAGTACTTC.

This clone turned up a few times. The chain uses TRBV2 and TRBJ1-4, with TRBD1 as a possible D gene (5 bases). Germline V CDR1 and CDR2: SNHLY, FYNNEI. The CDR3 is made up of 13 amino acids. V lost 2 bases and J 10 bases, leaving 11 bases between the germline ends. The CDR3 region is CASSEIQGGKLFF. DNA of the CDR3: TGTGCCAGCAGTGAAATCCAGGGAGGAAAACTGTTTTTT.